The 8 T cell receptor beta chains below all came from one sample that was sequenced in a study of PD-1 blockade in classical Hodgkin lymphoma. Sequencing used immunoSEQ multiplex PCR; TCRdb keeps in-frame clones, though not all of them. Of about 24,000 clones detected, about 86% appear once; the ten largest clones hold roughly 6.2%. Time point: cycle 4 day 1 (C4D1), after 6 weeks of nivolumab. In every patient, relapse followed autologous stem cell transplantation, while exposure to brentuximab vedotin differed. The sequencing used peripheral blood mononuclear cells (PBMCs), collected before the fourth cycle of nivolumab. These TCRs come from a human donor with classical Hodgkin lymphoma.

The CDR3 protein is CASKLPGQGSGGYTF. The CDR3 DNA sequence: TGTGCCAGCAAACTTCCGGGACAGGGAAGCGGAGGCTACACCTTC. The chain employs TRBV2 and TRBJ1-2; 9 bases fit TRBD1. V trimming: 7 bases; J trimming: 8 bases; junction bases outside the gene matches: 14. CDR1 and CDR2 (germline): SNHLY, FYNNEI. The CDR3 runs 15 residues.

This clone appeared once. This CDR3 is CASSSYPSLGRVNTEAFF. The CDR3 DNA reads as TGTGCCAGCAGTTCCTACCCTTCACTGGGAAGGGTGAACACTGAAGCTTTCTTT. J is TRBJ1-1 and V is TRBV28; no definite D call. Trimming cost V 4 bases and J 0 bases, with 21 bases left between them. CDR1 MDHEN and CDR2 SYDVKM come from the germline V gene. The CDR3 sequence is 18 residues long.

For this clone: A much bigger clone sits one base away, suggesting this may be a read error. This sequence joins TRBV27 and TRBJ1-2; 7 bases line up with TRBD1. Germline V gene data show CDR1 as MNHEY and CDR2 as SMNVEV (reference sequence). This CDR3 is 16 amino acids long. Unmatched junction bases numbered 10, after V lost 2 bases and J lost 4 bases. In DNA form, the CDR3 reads TGTGCCAGCAGTTTACCGGGGACAGAGAATAGCTATGGCTACACCTTC. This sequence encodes CASSLPGTENSYGYTF.

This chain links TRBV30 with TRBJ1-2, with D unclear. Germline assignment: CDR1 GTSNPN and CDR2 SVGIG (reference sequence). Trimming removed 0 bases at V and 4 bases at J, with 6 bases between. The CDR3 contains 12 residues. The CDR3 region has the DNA TGTGCCTGGAGTGTACATAGCTATGGCTACACCTTC. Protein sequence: CAWSVHSYGYTF.

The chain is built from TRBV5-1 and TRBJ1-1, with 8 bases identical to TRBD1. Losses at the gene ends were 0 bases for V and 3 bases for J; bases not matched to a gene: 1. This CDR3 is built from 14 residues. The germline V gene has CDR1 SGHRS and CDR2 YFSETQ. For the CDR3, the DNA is TGCGCCAGCAGCTTGGTGACAGGGGACACTGAAGCTTTCTTT. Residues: CASSLVTGDTEAFF.

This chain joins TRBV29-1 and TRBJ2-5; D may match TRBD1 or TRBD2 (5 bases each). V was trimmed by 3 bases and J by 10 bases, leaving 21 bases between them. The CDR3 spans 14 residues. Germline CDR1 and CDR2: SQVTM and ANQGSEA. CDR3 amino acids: CSVETGAQFGDQYF. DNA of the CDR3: TGCAGCGTTGAGACCGGGGCCCAATTTGGGGACCAGTACTTC.

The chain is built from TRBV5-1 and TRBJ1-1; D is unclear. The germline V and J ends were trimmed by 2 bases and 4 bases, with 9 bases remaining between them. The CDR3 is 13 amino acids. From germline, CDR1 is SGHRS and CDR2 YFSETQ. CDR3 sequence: CASSLREGTEAFF. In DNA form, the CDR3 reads TGCGCCAGCAGCTTAAGGGAGGGCACTGAAGCTTTCTTT.

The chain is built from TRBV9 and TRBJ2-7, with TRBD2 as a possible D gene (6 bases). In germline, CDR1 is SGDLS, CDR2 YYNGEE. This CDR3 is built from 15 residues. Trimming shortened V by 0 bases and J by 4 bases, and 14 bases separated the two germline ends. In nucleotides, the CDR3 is TGTGCCAGCAGCGTAGAGGGTAGCGGCCCATACGAGCAGTACTTC. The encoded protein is CASSVEGSGPYEQYF.